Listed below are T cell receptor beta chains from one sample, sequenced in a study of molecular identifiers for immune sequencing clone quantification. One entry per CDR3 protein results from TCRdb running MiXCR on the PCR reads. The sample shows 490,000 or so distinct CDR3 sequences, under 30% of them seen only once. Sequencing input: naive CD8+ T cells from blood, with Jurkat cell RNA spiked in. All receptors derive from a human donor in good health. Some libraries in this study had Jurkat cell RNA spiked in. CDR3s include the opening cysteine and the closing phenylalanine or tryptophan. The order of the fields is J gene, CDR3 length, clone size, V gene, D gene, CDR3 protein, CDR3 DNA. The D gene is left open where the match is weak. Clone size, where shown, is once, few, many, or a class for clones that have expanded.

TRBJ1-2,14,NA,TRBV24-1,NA,CATSDDRFNYGYTF,TGTGCCACCAGTGATGACAGATTTAACTATGGCTACACCTTC
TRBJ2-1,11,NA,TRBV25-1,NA,CASRRGPWGFF,TGTGCCAGCAGAAGAGGGCCTTGGGGGTTCTTC
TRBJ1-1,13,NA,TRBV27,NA,CASSRGLATEAFF,TGTGCCAGCAGCCGTGGACTCGCCACTGAAGCTTTCTTT
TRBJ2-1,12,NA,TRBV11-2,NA,CASSLLDNEQFF,TGTGCCAGCAGCTTATTGGACAATGAGCAGTTCTTC
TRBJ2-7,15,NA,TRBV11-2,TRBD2,CASRPGLAGLDEQYF,TGTGCCAGCAGACCGGGACTAGCGGGTCTCGACGAGCAGTACTTC
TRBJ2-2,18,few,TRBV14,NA,CASSHLPVGGLTTGELFF,TGTGCCAGCAGCCACCTCCCCGTGGGGGGGCTTACCACCGGGGAGCTGTTTTTT
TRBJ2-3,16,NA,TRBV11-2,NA,CASSSRVGGNTDTQYF,TGTGCCAGCAGCTCCAGGGTTGGGGGAAACACAGATACGCAGTATTTT
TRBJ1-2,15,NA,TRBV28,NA,CASSFIAGSGYGYTF,TGTGCCAGCAGTTTTATAGCAGGGTCGGGCTATGGCTACACCTTC
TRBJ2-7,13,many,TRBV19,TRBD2,CASSMGGVNEQYF,TGTGCCAGTAGTATGGGAGGGGTAAACGAGCAGTACTTC
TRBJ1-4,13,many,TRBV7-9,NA,CASSPTDGQKLFF,TGTGCCAGCAGCCCGACTGATGGGCAAAAACTGTTTTTT
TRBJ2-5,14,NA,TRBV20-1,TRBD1,CSARGTGFGEAQYF,TGCAGTGCTAGGGGGACAGGGTTCGGAGAGGCCCAGTACTTC
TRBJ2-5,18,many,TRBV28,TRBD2,CASSPLPPSGRGGETQYF,TGTGCCAGCAGTCCACTCCCCCCTAGCGGGAGGGGGGGTGAGACCCAGTACTTC
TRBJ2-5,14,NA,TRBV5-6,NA,CASRQGPNAETQYF,TGTGCCAGCAGGCAGGGACCCAATGCGGAGACCCAGTACTTC
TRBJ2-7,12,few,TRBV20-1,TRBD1,CSARGTAYEQYF,TGCAGTGCTAGGGGGACAGCTTACGAGCAGTACTTC
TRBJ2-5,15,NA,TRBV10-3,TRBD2,CATGTSGGAEETQYF,TGTGCCACCGGGACTAGCGGGGGGGCCGAGGAGACCCAGTACTTC
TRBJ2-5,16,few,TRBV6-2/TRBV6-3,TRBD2,CASSYSLAGGGETQYF,TGTGCCAGCAGTTACTCACTAGCGGGAGGGGGAGAGACCCAGTACTTC
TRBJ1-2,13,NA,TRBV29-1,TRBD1,CSVGQGGDYGYTF,TGCAGCGTTGGGCAGGGGGGCGACTATGGCTACACCTTC
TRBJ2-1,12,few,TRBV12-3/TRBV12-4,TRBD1,CASSPGQNEQFF,TGTGCCAGCAGTCCGGGACAGAATGAGCAGTTCTTC
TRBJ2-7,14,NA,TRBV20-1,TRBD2,CSALKLAGVGEQYF,TGCAGTGCCCTTAAACTAGCGGGAGTTGGCGAGCAGTACTTC
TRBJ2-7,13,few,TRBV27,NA,CASSFSAAYEQYF,TGTGCCAGCAGTTTCTCGGCTGCCTACGAGCAGTACTTC
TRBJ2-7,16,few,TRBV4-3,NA,CASSQGSNLRTYEQYF,TGCGCCAGCAGCCAAGGGTCGAACCTTCGGACCTACGAGCAGTACTTC
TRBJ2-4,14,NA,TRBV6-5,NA,CASSYSYGKNIQYF,TGTGCCAGCAGTTACTCGTATGGGAAAAACATTCAGTACTTC
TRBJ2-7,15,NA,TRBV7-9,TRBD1,CASSHRDRAAYEQYF,TGTGCCAGCAGCCACCGGGACAGGGCGGCCTACGAGCAGTACTTC
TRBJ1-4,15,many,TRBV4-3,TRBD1,CASSQSRGRGEKLFF,TGCGCCAGCAGCCAGAGCAGGGGGCGGGGTGAAAAACTGTTTTTT
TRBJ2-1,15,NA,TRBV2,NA,CASSDGRGMRDEQFF,TGTGCCAGCAGTGATGGGCGGGGAATGAGGGATGAGCAGTTCTTC
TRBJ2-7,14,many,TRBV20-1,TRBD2,CSARGLDVRGEQYF,TGCAGTGCCCGGGGACTAGACGTACGTGGCGAGCAGTACTTC
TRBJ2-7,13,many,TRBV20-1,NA,CSAGGTIQYEQYF,TGCAGTGCTGGGGGGACGATCCAATACGAGCAGTACTTC
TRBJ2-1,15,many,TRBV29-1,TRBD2,CSVESGAGVLNEQFF,TGCAGCGTTGAATCTGGAGCGGGAGTATTGAATGAGCAGTTCTTC
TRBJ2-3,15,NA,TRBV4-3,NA,CASSQDLLASGTQYF,TGCGCCAGCAGCCAAGATTTATTAGCGAGTGGGACGCAGTATTTT
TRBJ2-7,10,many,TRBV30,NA,CAWEENEQYF,TGTGCCTGGGAAGAAAACGAGCAGTACTTC
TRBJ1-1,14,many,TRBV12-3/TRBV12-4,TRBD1,CASSQGQGNTEAFF,TGTGCCAGCAGTCAGGGACAGGGGAACACTGAAGCTTTCTTT
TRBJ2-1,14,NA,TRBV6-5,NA,CASSYLTGQHEQFF,TGTGCCAGCAGTTACCTTACAGGGCAGCATGAGCAGTTCTTC
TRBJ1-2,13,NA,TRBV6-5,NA,CASSSLPFYGYTF,TGTGCCAGCAGTTCCCTACCCTTCTATGGCTACACCTTC
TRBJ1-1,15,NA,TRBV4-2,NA,CARSRGEAGFAAAFF,TGTGCCCGCAGCCGCGGGGAGGCAGGGTTTGCTGCAGCTTTCTTT
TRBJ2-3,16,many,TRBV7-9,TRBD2,CASSLERGPITDTQYF,TGTGCCAGCAGCTTAGAGCGGGGGCCAATCACAGATACGCAGTATTTT
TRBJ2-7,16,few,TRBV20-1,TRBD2,CSARKGPGLAGYEQYF,TGCAGTGCTAGGAAAGGACCGGGACTAGCGGGATACGAGCAGTACTTC
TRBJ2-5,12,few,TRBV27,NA,CASSPTAGAQYF,TGTGCCAGCAGCCCCACCGCAGGAGCCCAGTACTTC
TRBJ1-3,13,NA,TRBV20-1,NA,CSAREQIGNTIYF,TGCAGTGCTCGAGAACAGATTGGAAACACCATATATTTT
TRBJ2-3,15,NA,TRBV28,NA,CASSSEAESTDTQYF,TGTGCCAGCAGTTCGGAAGCGGAAAGCACAGATACGCAGTATTTT
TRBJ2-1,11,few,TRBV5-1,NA,CASSLRYEQFF,TGCGCCAGCAGCTTACGCTACGAGCAGTTCTTC
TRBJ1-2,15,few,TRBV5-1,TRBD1,CASSLDRGRSYGYTF,TGCGCCAGCAGCTTGGACAGGGGGCGCAGCTATGGCTACACCTTC
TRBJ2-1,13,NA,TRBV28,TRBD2,CASSLGFGTSGSF,TGTGCCAGCAGTTTAGGTTTCGGGACTAGCGGGTCCTTC
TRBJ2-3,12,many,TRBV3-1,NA,CASSHGGPTQYF,TGTGCCAGCAGCCACGGCGGGCCTACGCAGTATTTT
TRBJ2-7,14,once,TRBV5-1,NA,CASSPGRRQYEQYF,TGCGCCAGCAGCCCCGGCCGGAGGCAATACGAGCAGTACTTC